One sample yielded the 18 T cell receptor beta chains listed below, sequenced in a study of blood T cell repertoires in COVID-19. The table came from immunoSEQ multiplex PCR; TCRdb's copy has only in-frame clones and leaves some out. In the table there are fewer than 600,000 clones, 88% of which are singletons. The specimen sequenced was PBMCs or T cells enriched from blood (not recorded which). The receptors originated from a woman between 40 and 55 years old who had recovered from COVID-19.

The chain is built from TRBV5-4 and TRBJ1-2; 7 bases map to TRBD1. This CDR3 comprises 14 residues. J gave up 3 bases and V 0 bases, and 2 bases lay outside the gene matches. Germline V gene sequence: CDR1 SGHNT, CDR2 YYREEE (reference sequence). CDR3 in DNA: TGTGCCAGCAGCTTGGAAGGGGGCGACTATGGCTACACCTTC. Translated, it gives CASSLEGGDYGYTF.

The chain recombines TRBV18 with TRBJ1-5, with D perhaps matching TRBD1 (6 bases). V dropped 2 bases and J dropped 2 bases, with 13 bases sitting between them. This CDR3 contains 16 residues. Germline V lookup: CDR1 KGHSH, CDR2 LQKENI. CDR3 DNA sequence: TGTGCCAGCTCACCAGGTAACGCAGGGGGCAATCAGCCCCAGCATTTT. Translated, it gives CASSPGNAGGNQPQHF.

This chain links TRBV2 with TRBJ1-6; 8 bases match TRBD1. Germline CDR1 SNHLY, CDR2 FYNNEI. CDR3 length: 13 residues. The junction had 4 bases not matched to a gene; V was cut back by 6 bases and J by 9 bases. The chain's CDR3 is CASRPDRVSPLHF. DNA of the CDR3: TGTGCCAGCAGACCGGACAGGGTTTCACCCCTCCACTTT. Combining the CDR3 with reference TRBV2 and TRBJ1-6 gives the whole variable domain EPEVTQTPSHQVTQMGQEVILRCVPISNHLYFYWYRQILGQKVEFLVSFYNNEISEKSEIFDDQFSVERPDGSNFTLKIRSTKLEDSAMYFCASRPDRVSPLHFGNGTRLTVT.

The chain joins TRBV18 to TRBJ1-5; perhaps TRBD1 as D (6 bases). Trimming removed 0 bases from V and 3 bases from J, with 9 bases in between. Germline V lookup: CDR1 KGHSH, CDR2 LQKENI. The CDR3 runs to 15 residues. In DNA form, the CDR3 reads TGTGCCAGCTCACCACCTTCAGGGGACAATCAGCCCCAGCATTTT. Its protein is CASSPPSGDNQPQHF.

The rearrangement uses TRBV7-2 and TRBJ1-5; no clear D. Between the trimmed V and J ends, which lost 1 base and 5 bases, there was a span of 6 bases. The germline V gene encodes CDR1 SGHTA and CDR2 FQGNSA. This CDR3 is 13 amino acids long. CDR3 loop: CASSLDRYQPQHF. The CDR3 DNA follows: TGTGCCAGCAGCTTAGATCGGTATCAGCCCCAGCATTTT.

The rearrangement links TRBV6-5 to TRBJ2-7; 7 nucleotides agree with TRBD2. The CDR3 sequence is 13 residues long. V shed 6 bases, J shed 3 bases, and the junction held 5 bases outside the gene matches. CDR1 is MNHEY and CDR2 is SVGAGI in the germline V gene. The CDR3 protein is CASRGLADYEQYF. CDR3 coding DNA: TGTGCCAGCAGAGGGCTAGCGGACTACGAGCAGTACTTC.

CDR3 coding DNA: TGTGCCAGTAGTATCGACAGGGGTACCAACGGGGAGCTGTTTTTT. Residues: CASSIDRGTNGELFF. The chain carries TRBV19 and TRBJ2-2; the match to TRBD1 covers 8 bases. The V gene end was trimmed by 3 bases and the J gene end by 7 bases; junction bases not matched to a gene: 7. The CDR3 runs to 15 residues. Germline assignment: CDR1 LNHDA and CDR2 SQIVND (reference sequence).

The chain joins TRBV6-5 to TRBJ2-7; 10 bases match TRBD1. CDR1 and CDR2 from the germline V gene are MNHEY and SVGAGI. V shed 4 bases and J 2 bases; nucleotides not matched to a gene: 2. The CDR3 sequence is 14 residues long. Here the CDR3 DNA reads TGTGCCAGCAGTTGGGACAGGGGACCCTACGAGCAGTACTTC. It is translated as CASSWDRGPYEQYF.

In this sample, this clone turned up once. As DNA, the CDR3 is TGTGCCAGCAGCCAAGCTACCGAGCAGTACTTC. As protein: CASSQATEQYF. The V and J genes are TRBV3-1 (or the pseudogene TRBV3-2) and TRBJ2-7, with D hard to call. This CDR3 region has 11 residues. V was shortened by 1 base and J by 6 bases, with 4 bases between the two germline ends. From germline, CDR1 is LGHDT and CDR2 YNNKEL (reference sequence).

The chain carries TRBV7-9 and TRBJ2-1; 11 nucleotides match TRBD2. The germline gives CDR1 SEHNR, CDR2 FQNEAQ (reference sequence). The CDR3 loop spans 16 amino acids. The trim removed 2 bases at V and 6 bases at J, leaving 6 bases unmatched. The CDR3 reads CASSLNPLAGGNEQFF. As DNA, the CDR3 is TGTGCCAGCAGCTTAAACCCCCTAGCGGGAGGCAATGAGCAGTTCTTC. The full variable domain, rest sourced from reference TRBV7-9 and TRBJ2-1, is DTGVSQNPRHKITKRGQNVTFRCDPISEHNRLYWYRQTLGQGPEFLTYFQNEAQLEKSRLLSDRFSAERPKGSFSTLEIQRTEQGDSAMYLCASSLNPLAGGNEQFFGPGTRLTVL.

The chain couples TRBV19 to TRBJ1-6; D ambiguous. The germline CDR1 and CDR2 sequences are LNHDA and SQIVND (reference sequence). The CDR3 spans 19 residues. The V gene lost 4 bases and the J gene lost 0 bases, with 19 bases spanning the gap. The CDR3 here is CASSKTGLLGSSYNSPLHF. CDR3 nucleotide sequence: TGTGCCAGTAGTAAAACCGGACTCCTGGGGAGCTCCTATAATTCACCCCTCCACTTT.

The V call is TRBV24-1, the J call TRBJ1-2; 7 bases map to TRBD1. This CDR3 is built from 19 residues. The J segment lost 7 bases and the V segment lost 4 bases, leaving 23 bases of the junction unmatched. CDR1 and CDR2 (germline): KGHDR, SFDVKD. The CDR3 DNA follows: TGTGCCACCAGTGACCAGACAGGGATCGTGTTGTTTCCCCCAGGTGGCTACACCTTC. Protein sequence: CATSDQTGIVLFPPGGYTF.

The V call is TRBV4-3, the J call TRBJ1-1; unclear D gene. This CDR3 has 15 amino acids. In germline, CDR1 is LGHNA, CDR2 YSLEER. Trimming stripped 4 bases from V and 0 bases from J, with 12 bases between. Here the CDR3 reads CASSRGRALNTEAFF. DNA of the CDR3: TGCGCCAGCAGCCGAGGTCGCGCATTGAACACTGAAGCTTTCTTT.

The chain carries TRBV18 and TRBJ2-1; TRBD1 might be the D (6 bases). Germline assignment: CDR1 KGHSH and CDR2 LQKENI. V lost 2 bases, J lost 5 bases, and 13 bases lay in between. The CDR3 sequence is 15 residues long. The CDR3 DNA sequence: TGTGCCAGCTCACCAGATATCAGGGGAGACAATGAGCAGTTCTTC. This sequence encodes CASSPDIRGDNEQFF.

The chain joins TRBV10-2 to TRBJ2-5, with D perhaps matching TRBD2 (5 bases). In germline, CDR1 is WSHSY, CDR2 SAAADI. V was clipped by 6 bases and J by 5 bases, with 10 bases between them. This CDR3 spans 12 amino acids. The CDR3 bases are TGCGCCAGCAGGGACCGAGGGGAGACCCAGTACTTC. This codes for CASRDRGETQYF.

This clone was counted only a few times. The chain combines TRBV13 with TRBJ1-3; a possible D gene is TRBD1 (6 bases). Trimming pared 3 bases from V and 4 bases from J, leaving 13 bases between. The CDR3 totals 15 residues. In germline, CDR1 is PRHDT, CDR2 FYEKMQ (reference sequence). The CDR3 protein is CASSFSQGSGNTIYF. CDR3 DNA sequence: TGTGCCAGCAGCTTTTCACAGGGTTCAGGAAACACCATATATTTT.

The chain carries TRBV9 and TRBJ1-2; D call uncertain. Trimming stripped 0 bases from V and 2 bases from J, with 8 bases between. Germline-derived CDR1 and CDR2 are SGDLS and YYNGEE. The CDR3 length is 14 residues. CDR3 loop: CASSVGPGNYGYTF. As DNA, the CDR3 is TGTGCCAGCAGCGTAGGGCCGGGGAACTATGGCTACACCTTC. Drawing the rest from reference TRBV9 and TRBJ1-2, the complete variable domain is DSGVTQTPKHLITATGQRVTLRCSPRSGDLSVYWYQQSLDQGLQFLIQYYNGEERAKGNILERFSAQQFPDLHSELNLSSLELGDSALYFCASSVGPGNYGYTFGSGTRLTVV.

The chain has TRBV19 and TRBJ1-2, with D maybe TRBD1 (5 bases). Per the germline V gene, CDR1 is LNHDA and CDR2 is SQIVND (reference sequence). V lost 7 bases and J 4 bases, leaving 19 bases between the germline ends. The CDR3 runs 15 residues. The CDR3 region is CASIRSGGTLYGYTF. CDR3 nucleotide sequence: TGTGCCAGTATAAGGAGCGGCGGGACTCTCTATGGCTACACCTTC.